Sequencing of this T cell receptor (beta chain) was carried out in a study of shared T cell receptors in the human thymus. The protocol was immunoSEQ multiplex PCR, while the TCRdb copy is restricted to in-frame clones and leaves out a portion. The sample contains 650,000 to 950,000 clones, 70% to 90% of which appear only once. This CDR3 comprises 17 residues. These same records also appear under a second study, on human thymus T cells. This second report adds: Resections removed during corrective heart surgery provided the thymus tissue used.

Input material: thymocytes. This clonotype originated in a girl under three years old with a congenital heart defect. The rearrangement joins TRBV12-2 to TRBJ2-2; TRBD1 is the table's D call, not checked against the DNA. TRBV12-2 counts as a pseudogene. The CDR3 nucleotides are TGTGCAAGTCGCTTTGGGACAGCTTACCCGAACACCGGGGAGCTGTTTTTT. Its protein product is CASRFGTAYPNTGELFF.